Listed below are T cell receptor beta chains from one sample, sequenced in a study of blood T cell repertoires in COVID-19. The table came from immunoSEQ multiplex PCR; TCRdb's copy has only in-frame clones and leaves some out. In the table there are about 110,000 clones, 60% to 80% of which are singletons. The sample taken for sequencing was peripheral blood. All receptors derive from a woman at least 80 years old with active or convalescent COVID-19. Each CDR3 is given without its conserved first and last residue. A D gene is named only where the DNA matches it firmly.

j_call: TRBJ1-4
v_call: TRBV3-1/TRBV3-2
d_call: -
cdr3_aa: ASSPRIGRQEKLF

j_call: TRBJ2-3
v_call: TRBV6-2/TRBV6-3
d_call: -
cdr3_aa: ASSPGGGRRADTQY

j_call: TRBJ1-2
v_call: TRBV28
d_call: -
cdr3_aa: ASSPLGGVADYGYT

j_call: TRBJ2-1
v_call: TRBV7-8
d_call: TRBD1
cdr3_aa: ASSPIGGRGQGKSEQF

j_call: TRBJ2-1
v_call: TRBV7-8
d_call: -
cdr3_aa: ASSEGSGSYNEQF

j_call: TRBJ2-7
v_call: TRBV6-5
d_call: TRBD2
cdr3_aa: ASSYSTSGRYEQY

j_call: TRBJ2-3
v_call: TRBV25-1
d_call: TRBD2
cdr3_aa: ASSALADDTDTQY

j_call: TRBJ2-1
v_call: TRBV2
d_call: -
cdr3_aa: ASREQGYEQF

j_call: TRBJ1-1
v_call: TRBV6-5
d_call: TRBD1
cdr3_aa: ASRVDRERITEAF

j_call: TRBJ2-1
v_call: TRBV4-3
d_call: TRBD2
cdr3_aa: ASSRGLAGVYNEQF

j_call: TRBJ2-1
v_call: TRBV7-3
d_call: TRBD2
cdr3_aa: ASSRLAGLTNEQF

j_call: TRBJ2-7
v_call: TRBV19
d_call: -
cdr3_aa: ASSIRTGATYEQY

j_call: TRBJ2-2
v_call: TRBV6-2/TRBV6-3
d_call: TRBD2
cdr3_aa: ASSQPGTSGYTGELF

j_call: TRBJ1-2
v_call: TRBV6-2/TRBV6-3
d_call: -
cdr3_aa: ASSYSGRYGYT

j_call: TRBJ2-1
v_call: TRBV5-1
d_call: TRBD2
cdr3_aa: ASSFSGRGNEQF

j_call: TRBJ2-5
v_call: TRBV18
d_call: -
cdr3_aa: ASSPLHSSRDMGETQY